These 14 T cell receptor beta chains came from one sample sequenced in a study of CD8 T cells in Susac syndrome (dated by TCRdb to between 2017 and 2020). Library method: the immunoSEQ multiplex PCR assay. RNA was extracted using the RNeasy kit, and about 0.5 to 1 microgram was reverse transcribed with random hexamers. TCRdb ran its own pipeline on the public reads, namely fastp trimming at Q25 and MiXCR clone calling, and kept in-frame beta chains. Rows matching on CDR3 protein sequence are summarized as one entry with the most common DNA and genes. The sample profile shows approximately 170,000 distinct CDR3 sequences; 92% of them were found once. The ten largest make up around 0.075% of the sample. The sample taken for sequencing was CD4+ T cells from PBMCs. These TCRs come from a human donor in good health.

The V call is TRBV5-1, the J call TRBJ1-2; D remains unclear. This CDR3 is built from 15 residues. With 0 bases removed from V and 3 bases from J, the gap between germline ends came to 12 bases. Looked up from germline, CDR1 is SGHRS and CDR2 is YFSETQ. CDR3 nucleotides: TGCGCCAGCAGCTTGGTTCCCGGAGGAGACTATGGCTACACCTTC. Its protein is CASSLVPGGDYGYTF.

This chain links TRBV3-1 with TRBJ1-6; TRBD1 matches 8 bases. The CDR3 spans 13 residues. Per the germline V gene, CDR1 is LGHDT and CDR2 is YNNKEL (reference sequence). The V gene end was trimmed by 4 bases and the J gene end by 9 bases; junction bases not matched to a gene: 2. For the CDR3, the DNA is TGTGCCAGCAGCCCAGGGGGCCGTTCACCCCTCCACTTT. Its translation: CASSPGGRSPLHF.

The V call is TRBV2, the J call TRBJ2-3; 8 nucleotides line up with TRBD2. This CDR3 region has 15 residues. CDR1 is SNHLY, CDR2 FYNNEI, per germline. Unmatched junction bases numbered 6, after V lost 3 bases and J lost 4 bases. CDR3 residues: CASSDVRGVADTQYF. The CDR3 DNA reads TGTGCCAGCAGTGACGTGCGGGGGGTGGCAGATACGCAGTATTTT.

The chain joins TRBV5-1 to TRBJ2-2; TRBD1 agrees at 9 bases. This CDR3 contains 18 residues. Germline trimming cut 4 bases from V and 4 bases from J; bases unmatched to any gene: 14. Germline V gene lookup returns CDR1 SGHRS and CDR2 YFSETQ. The CDR3 sequence is CASSRAPSGTGSTGELFF. CDR3 DNA sequence: TGCGCCAGCAGCCGGGCTCCTTCCGGGACAGGGTCCACCGGGGAGCTGTTTTTT.

This sequence joins TRBV2 and TRBJ2-1; D call uncertain. V lost 6 bases and J lost 4, with 4 bases in between. The CDR3 sequence is 11 residues long. From germline, CDR1 is SNHLY and CDR2 FYNNEI. In DNA, the CDR3 is TGTGCCAGCAGGCGATACAATGAGCAGTTCTTC. Protein sequence: CASRRYNEQFF.

The chain combines TRBV3-1 with TRBJ2-6, with 11 bases identical to TRBD1. Trimming at V came to 4 bases and at J to 2 bases, leaving 4 bases not matched to a gene. This CDR3 comprises 17 residues. Germline lookup yields CDR1 LGHDT and CDR2 YNNKEL (reference sequence). The CDR3 DNA reads TGTGCCAGCAGCCCGCGGACAGGGGGCACTGGGGCCAACGTCCTGACTTTC. Protein sequence: CASSPRTGGTGANVLTF.

This chain connects TRBV3-1 to TRBJ2-1, with 10 bases lining up with TRBD2. V shed 0 bases, J shed 10 bases, and the junction held 9 bases outside the gene matches. The CDR3 has 16 residues. Germline V CDR1 and CDR2: LGHDT, YNNKEL (reference sequence). CDR3 DNA sequence: TGTGCCAGCAGCCAAGATAGACTAGCGGGCTCCCTCGAGCAGTTCTTC. Protein: CASSQDRLAGSLEQFF.

This clonotype was counted a single time. J is TRBJ1-5 and V is TRBV24-1, with 8 bases aligning to TRBD1. Germline V CDR1 and CDR2: KGHDR, SFDVKD. The CDR3 spans 13 residues. V gave up 7 bases and J gave up 7 bases; unmatched junction bases: 5. The chain's CDR3 is CATSRQGRQPQHF. The CDR3 DNA follows: TGTGCCACCAGCCGACAGGGGCGGCAGCCCCAGCATTTT.

This sequence joins TRBV7-9 and TRBJ2-7, with 8 bases lining up with TRBD1. The CDR3 loop spans 13 amino acids. Germline CDR1 reads SEHNR; CDR2 reads FQNEAQ (reference sequence). V lost 4 bases to trimming and J lost 5 bases; unmatched junction nucleotides: 4. CDR3 sequence reads: CASSSSGGDEQYF. The CDR3 DNA reads TGTGCCAGCAGCTCATCAGGGGGCGACGAGCAGTACTTC. The full variable domain, completed using reference TRBV7-9 and TRBJ2-7, is DTGVSQNPRHKITKRGQNVTFRCDPISEHNRLYWYRQTLGQGPEFLTYFQNEAQLEKSRLLSDRFSAERPKGSFSTLEIQRTEQGDSAMYLCASSSSGGDEQYFGPGTRLTVT.

The chain employs TRBV24-1 and TRBJ2-4, with TRBD2 identical over 12 bases. Trimming cost V 2 bases and J 0 bases; bases outside gene matches: 4. Germline CDR1 and CDR2: KGHDR and SFDVKD. The CDR3 totals 18 residues. Here the CDR3 DNA reads TGTGCCACCAGTGATTCGACTAGCGGGAGCCCAGCCAAAAACATTCAGTACTTC. It is translated as CATSDSTSGSPAKNIQYF.

This chain uses TRBV4-1 with TRBJ1-6; 8 bases are a match to TRBD1. This CDR3 has 14 residues. V dropped 4 bases and J dropped 7; count of bases not matched to a gene: 3. Germline V gene sequence: CDR1 MGHRA, CDR2 YSYEKL. The CDR3 sequence is CASSRQGTNSPLHF. Written as DNA, the CDR3 is TGCGCCAGCAGCCGACAGGGGACAAATTCACCCCTCCACTTT.

The gene calls are TRBV7-2 and TRBJ1-2; D call uncertain. The CDR3 totals 14 residues. V was clipped by 1 base and J by 7 bases, with 13 bases between them. Germline assignment: CDR1 SGHTA and CDR2 FQGNSA. As DNA, the CDR3 is TGTGCCAGCAGCTTAGGACGCTCGCTAAGTGGCTACACCTTC. Protein product: CASSLGRSLSGYTF. The whole variable domain, filled in from reference TRBV7-2 and TRBJ1-2, reads GAGVSQSPSNKVTEKGKDVELRCDPISGHTALYWYRQSLGQGLEFLIYFQGNSAPDKSGLPSDRFSAERTGGSVSTLTIQRTQQEDSAVYLCASSLGRSLSGYTFGSGTRLTVV.

The CDR3 spells CASSQDPRSNQPQHF. The CDR3 region has the DNA TGCGCCAGCAGCCAAGATCCAAGAAGCAATCAGCCCCAGCATTTT. V is TRBV4-3 and J is TRBJ1-5; no reliable D call. The CDR3 length is 15 residues. Per germline, CDR1 LGHNA and CDR2 YSLEER. The germline V and J ends were trimmed by 0 bases and 1 base, with 7 bases remaining between them.

This chain links TRBV28 with TRBJ2-5, with D uncertain. Trimming took 5 bases from V and 1 from J, leaving 8 bases between them. Germline CDR1 reads MDHEN; CDR2 reads SYDVKM. There are 13 residues in the CDR3. In nucleotides, the CDR3 is TGTGCCAGCAGTAAACGGGCCCAAGAGACCCAGTACTTC. Amino acid sequence: CASSKRAQETQYF.